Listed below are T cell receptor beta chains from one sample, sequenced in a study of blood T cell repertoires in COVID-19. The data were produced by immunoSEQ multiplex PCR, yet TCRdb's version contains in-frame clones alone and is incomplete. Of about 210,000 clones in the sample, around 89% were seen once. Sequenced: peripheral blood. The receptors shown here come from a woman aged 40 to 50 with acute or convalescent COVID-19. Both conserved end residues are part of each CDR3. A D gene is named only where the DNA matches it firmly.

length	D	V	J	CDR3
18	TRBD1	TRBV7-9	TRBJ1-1	CASSLRTRDRGRDTEAFF
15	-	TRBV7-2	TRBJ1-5	CASSQKGGAGQPQHF
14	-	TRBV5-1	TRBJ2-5	CATQGELTGETQYF
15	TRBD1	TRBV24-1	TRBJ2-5	CATSDPGTGEETQYF
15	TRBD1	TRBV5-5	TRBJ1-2	CASSPPFDRVYGYTF
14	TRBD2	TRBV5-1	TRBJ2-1	CASSLAGGLNEQFF
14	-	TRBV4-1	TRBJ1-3	CASSQGKSGGAIYF
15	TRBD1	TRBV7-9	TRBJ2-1	CASSAGQGTYNEQFF
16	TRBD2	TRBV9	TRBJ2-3	CASSGLSGETTDTQYF
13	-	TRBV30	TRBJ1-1	CAWDYGGGVRAFF
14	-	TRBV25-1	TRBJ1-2	CASSALGDSYGYTF
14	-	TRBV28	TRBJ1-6	CASSRLEGSSPLHF
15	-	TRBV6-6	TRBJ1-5	CASSYSSRHNQPQHF
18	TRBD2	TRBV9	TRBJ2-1	CASSPRLAGGARHNEQFF
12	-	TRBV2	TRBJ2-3	CASGLGTDTQYF
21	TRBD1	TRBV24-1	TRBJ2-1	CATSTVTGTGNPERSYNEQFF
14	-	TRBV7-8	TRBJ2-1	CASSLTQAVNEQFF
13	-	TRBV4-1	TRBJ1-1	CASSQVGGAEAFF
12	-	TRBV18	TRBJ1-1	CASLGGNTEAFF